A selection of T cell receptor beta chains follows, all from one sample in a study of OX40 agonist ivuxolimab in advanced cancers. Profiling relied on immunoSEQ multiplex PCR, and the TCRdb table lists in-frame clones only, not all of them. The data show 35,000 to 50,000 clones, 85% to 90% seen once. The material sequenced was CD4+ or CD8+ T cells sorted from blood, taken in a trial of the OX40 agonist ivuxolimab. The receptors originated from an adult with an advanced solid tumor such as melanoma, head and neck, liver or kidney cancer. The CDR3 runs from the conserved cysteine through the conserved F or W. Fields, in order: D gene, J gene, V gene, CDR3 protein. The D gene is left open where the match is weak.

TRBD1,TRBJ1-2,TRBV7-3,CASSLSPGGNYGYTF
TRBD1,TRBJ2-5,TRBV28,CASSPWTGRETQYF
TRBD1,TRBJ1-5,TRBV5-1,CASSLIPGQTQPQHF
NA,TRBJ2-5,TRBV5-1,CASSLGGRQETQYF
NA,TRBJ2-3,TRBV5-4,CASSLSTDTQYF
NA,TRBJ2-3,TRBV4-2,CASSPRGPGQKSTDTQYF
NA,TRBJ2-3,TRBV6-1,CASSGRGWGEVDTQYF
NA,TRBJ2-1,TRBV7-3,CASSLPGQNEQFF
NA,TRBJ2-2,TRBV29-1,CSVEDPLGSNTGELFF
TRBD1,TRBJ1-6,TRBV6-5,CASRTGFNSPLHF
TRBD1,TRBJ1-1,TRBV29-1,CSGGQMNTEAFF
NA,TRBJ1-1,TRBV9,CASSAPGGVNTEAFF
NA,TRBJ1-5,TRBV7-2,CASSYDQGRQPQHF
NA,TRBJ2-5,TRBV10-3,CAISEGRRAQYF
NA,TRBJ1-1,TRBV11-2,CASSSTDGGQNTEAFF
NA,TRBJ1-2,TRBV18,CASSPGADLNYGYTF
TRBD2,TRBJ2-3,TRBV6-6,CASSPGGASDTQYF
NA,TRBJ2-6,TRBV5-6,CGSASISSSGLRANVLTF
NA,TRBJ1-6,TRBV10-3,CAMSDSRGSSPLHF
TRBD1,TRBJ1-1,TRBV7-9,CASSPQGPLRVF
TRBD1,TRBJ2-7,TRBV7-9,CASSWTGGLGEQYF
NA,TRBJ1-4,TRBV25-1,CASTRARDEKLFF
NA,TRBJ2-5,TRBV7-2,CASSLGTGSQETQYF
NA,TRBJ2-1,TRBV6-6,CASSYMAGSYNEQFF
TRBD1,TRBJ1-4,TRBV10-3,CAISDRGDEKLFF
NA,TRBJ1-6,TRBV28,CASSQQGRNSPLHF
NA,TRBJ1-3,TRBV2,CASRGETPSGGNTIYF
TRBD1,TRBJ1-1,TRBV6-1,CASSPQGGREAFF
TRBD1,TRBJ1-5,TRBV28,CASNKVDRDYQPQHF
NA,TRBJ1-2,TRBV5-1,CASSLTGTDGYTF
NA,TRBJ1-4,TRBV7-2,CASSWDGRDEKLFF
NA,TRBJ1-2,TRBV19,CASSLGNGYTF
NA,TRBJ1-6,TRBV7-9,CASSQYGGGNSPLHF
NA,TRBJ1-3,TRBV7-9,CASSIRDTSSGNTIYF
NA,TRBJ2-5,TRBV6-6,CASTEQETQYF
NA,TRBJ2-1,TRBV2,CASSEFTYNEQFF
NA,TRBJ1-2,TRBV7-9,CASSPTRVGMDGYTF
TRBD1,TRBJ1-4,TRBV6-5,CASSPRDSNEKLFF
NA,TRBJ2-7,TRBV27,CASRQGGLAAHEQYF
TRBD1,TRBJ1-2,TRBV18,CASSPDRYYGYTF
TRBD2,TRBJ2-5,TRBV4-2,CASSRLAGGAGETQYF
NA,TRBJ2-3,TRBV7-9,CASSGQGGGAADTQYF
NA,TRBJ2-7,TRBV5-4,CASSLRGEQYF
TRBD1,TRBJ1-2,TRBV10-3,CAISETGQGANYGYTF
NA,TRBJ2-2,TRBV5-4,CASSLGGYSSGELFF
TRBD1,TRBJ2-5,TRBV5-1,CASSFGTEETQYF
NA,TRBJ1-2,TRBV29-1,CSVRRRQDGYTF
TRBD1,TRBJ1-6,TRBV7-2,CASSIQQGAQSPLHF
NA,TRBJ2-3,TRBV7-8,CASSLAGGGSTDTQYF
NA,TRBJ1-2,TRBV6-1,CASSEGGPSYGYTF
NA,TRBJ2-4,TRBV2,CASSEELGVENIQYF
NA,TRBJ1-2,TRBV28,CASRTRGKNYGYTF
NA,TRBJ1-1,TRBV5-1,CASRVKENTEAFF
NA,TRBJ2-1,TRBV12-5,CASGLEAYNEQFF
TRBD1,TRBJ1-5,TRBV4-2,CASSLTGENQPQHF
NA,TRBJ2-3,TRBV6-5,CASARGSFDTQYF
TRBD1,TRBJ2-5,TRBV19,CASSPTGGQETQYF
TRBD1,TRBJ2-3,TRBV7-6,CASSLGTGIDTQYF
NA,TRBJ2-2,TRBV9,CASSSFGSPNTGELFF
NA,TRBJ1-5,TRBV6-5,CASSPGFVEQPQHF